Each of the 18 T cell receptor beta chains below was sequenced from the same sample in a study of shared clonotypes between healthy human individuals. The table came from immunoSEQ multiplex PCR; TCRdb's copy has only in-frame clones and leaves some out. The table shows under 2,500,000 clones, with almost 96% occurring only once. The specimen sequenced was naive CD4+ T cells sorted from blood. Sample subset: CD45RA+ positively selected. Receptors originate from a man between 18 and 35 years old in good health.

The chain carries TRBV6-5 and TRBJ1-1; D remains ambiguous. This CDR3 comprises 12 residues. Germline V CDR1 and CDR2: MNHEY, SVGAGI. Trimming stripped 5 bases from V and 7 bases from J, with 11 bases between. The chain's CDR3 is CASSRKNLEAFF. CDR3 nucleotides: TGTGCCAGCAGTCGGAAGAATCTTGAAGCTTTCTTT.

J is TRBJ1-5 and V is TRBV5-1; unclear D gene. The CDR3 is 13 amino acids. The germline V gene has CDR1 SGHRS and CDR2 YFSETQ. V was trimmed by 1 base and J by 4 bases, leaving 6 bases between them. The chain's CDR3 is CASSLYGNQPQHF. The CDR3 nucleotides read TGCGCCAGCAGCTTGTACGGGAATCAGCCCCAGCATTTT.

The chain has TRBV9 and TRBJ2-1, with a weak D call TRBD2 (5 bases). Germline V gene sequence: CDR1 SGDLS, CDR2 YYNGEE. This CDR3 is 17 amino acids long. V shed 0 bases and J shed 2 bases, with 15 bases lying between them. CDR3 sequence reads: CASSVVASGPPYNEQFF. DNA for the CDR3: TGTGCCAGCAGCGTAGTTGCGAGCGGACCCCCCTACAATGAGCAGTTCTTC. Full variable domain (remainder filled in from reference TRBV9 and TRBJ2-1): DSGVTQTPKHLITATGQRVTLRCSPRSGDLSVYWYQQSLDQGLQFLIQYYNGEERAKGNILERFSAQQFPDLHSELNLSSLELGDSALYFCASSVVASGPPYNEQFFGPGTRLTVL.

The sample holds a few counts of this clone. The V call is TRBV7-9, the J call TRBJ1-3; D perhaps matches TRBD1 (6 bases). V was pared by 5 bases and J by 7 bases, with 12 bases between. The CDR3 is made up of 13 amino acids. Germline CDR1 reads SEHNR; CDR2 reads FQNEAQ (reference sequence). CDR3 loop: CASSPGGGNTIYF. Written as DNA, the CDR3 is TGTGCCAGCAGCCCGGGGGGCGGTAACACCATATATTTT.

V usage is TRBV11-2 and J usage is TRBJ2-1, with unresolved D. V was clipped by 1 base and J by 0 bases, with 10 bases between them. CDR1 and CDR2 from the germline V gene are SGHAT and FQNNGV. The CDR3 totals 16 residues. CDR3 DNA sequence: TGTGCCAGCAGCTTAGGGACGGATAGCTCCTACAATGAGCAGTTCTTC. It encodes CASSLGTDSSYNEQFF.

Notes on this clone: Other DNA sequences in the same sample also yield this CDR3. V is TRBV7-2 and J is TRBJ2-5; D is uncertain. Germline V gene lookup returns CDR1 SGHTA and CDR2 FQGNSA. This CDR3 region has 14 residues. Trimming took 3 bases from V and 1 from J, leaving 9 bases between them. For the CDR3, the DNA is TGTGCCAGCAGCTTCCCAGGACCCCAAGAGACCCAGTACTTC. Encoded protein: CASSFPGPQETQYF.

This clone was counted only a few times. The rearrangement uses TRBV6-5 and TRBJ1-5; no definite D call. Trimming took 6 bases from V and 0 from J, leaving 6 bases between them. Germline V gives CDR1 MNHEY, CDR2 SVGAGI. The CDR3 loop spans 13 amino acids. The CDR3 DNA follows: TGTGCCAGCAGACGGGATAGCAATCAGCCCCAGCATTTT. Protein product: CASRRDSNQPQHF.

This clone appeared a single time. CDR3 coding DNA: TGCGCCAGCAGCTTGGCTCCCGGGACAGTCCAAGAGACCCAGTACTTC. Translating it yields CASSLAPGTVQETQYF. This rearrangement joins TRBV5-1 to TRBJ2-5; 7 positions match TRBD1. J lost 1 base, V lost 0 bases, and 6 bases had no gene match. Germline CDR1 and CDR2: SGHRS and YFSETQ. There are 16 residues in the CDR3.

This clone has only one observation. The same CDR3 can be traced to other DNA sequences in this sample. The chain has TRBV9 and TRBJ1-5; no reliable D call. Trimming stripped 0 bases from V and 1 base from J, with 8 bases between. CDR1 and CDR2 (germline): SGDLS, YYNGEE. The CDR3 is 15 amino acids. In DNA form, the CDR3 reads TGTGCCAGCAGCGTAGAAGGGTTGAGCAATCAGCCCCAGCATTTT. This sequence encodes CASSVEGLSNQPQHF.

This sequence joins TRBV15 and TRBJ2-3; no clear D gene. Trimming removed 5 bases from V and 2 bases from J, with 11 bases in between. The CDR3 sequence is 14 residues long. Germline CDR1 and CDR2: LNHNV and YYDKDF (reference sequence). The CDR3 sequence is CATSVDTLTDTQYF. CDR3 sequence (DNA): TGTGCCACCAGCGTAGACACGCTCACAGATACGCAGTATTTT.

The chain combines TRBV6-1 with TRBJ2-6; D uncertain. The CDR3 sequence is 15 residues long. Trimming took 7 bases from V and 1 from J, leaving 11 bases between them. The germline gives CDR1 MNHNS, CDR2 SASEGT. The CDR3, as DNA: TGTGCCAGCACCCCGGAAGGATCTGGGGCCAACGTCCTGACTTTC. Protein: CASTPEGSGANVLTF.

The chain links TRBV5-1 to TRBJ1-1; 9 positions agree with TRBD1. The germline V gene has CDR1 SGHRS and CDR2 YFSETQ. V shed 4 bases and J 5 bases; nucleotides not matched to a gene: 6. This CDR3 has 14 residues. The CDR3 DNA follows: TGCGCCAGCAGCCTTGGGACAGGGCAAACTGAAGCTTTCTTT. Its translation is CASSLGTGQTEAFF.

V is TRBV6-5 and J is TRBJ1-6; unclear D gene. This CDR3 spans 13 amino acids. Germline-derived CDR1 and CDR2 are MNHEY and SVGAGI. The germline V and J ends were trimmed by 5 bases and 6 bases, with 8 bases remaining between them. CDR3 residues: CASSTNFNSPLHF. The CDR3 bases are TGTGCCAGCAGTACGAATTTTAATTCACCCCTCCACTTT.

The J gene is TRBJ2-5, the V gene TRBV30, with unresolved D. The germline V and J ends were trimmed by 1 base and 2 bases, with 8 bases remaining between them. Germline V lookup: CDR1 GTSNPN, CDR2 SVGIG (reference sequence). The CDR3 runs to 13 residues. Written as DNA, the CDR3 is TGTGCCTGGAGTGCAGACGGACAAGAGACCCAGTACTTC. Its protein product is CAWSADGQETQYF.

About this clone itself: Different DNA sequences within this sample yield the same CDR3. The DNA for the CDR3 is TGTGCCAGCAGCTTATCCGTGAACACTGAAGCTTTCTTT. Residues: CASSLSVNTEAFF. The chain links TRBV7-9 to TRBJ1-1; D uncertain. Per germline, CDR1 SEHNR and CDR2 FQNEAQ (reference sequence). Trimming shortened V by 2 bases and J by 0 bases, and 4 bases separated the two germline ends. This CDR3 region has 13 residues.

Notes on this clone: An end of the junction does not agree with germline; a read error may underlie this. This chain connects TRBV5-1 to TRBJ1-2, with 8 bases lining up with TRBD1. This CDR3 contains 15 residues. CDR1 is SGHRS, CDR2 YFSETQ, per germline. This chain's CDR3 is CASSLDRANRDGYTF. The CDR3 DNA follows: TGCGCCAGCAGTTTGGACAGGGCGAATAGGGATGGCTACACCTTC.

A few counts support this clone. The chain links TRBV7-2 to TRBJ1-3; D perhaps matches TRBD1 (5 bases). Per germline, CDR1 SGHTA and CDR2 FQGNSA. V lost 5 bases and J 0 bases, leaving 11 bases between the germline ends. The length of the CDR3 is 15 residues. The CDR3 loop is CASSMGPTSGNTIYF. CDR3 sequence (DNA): TGTGCCAGCAGCATGGGACCGACCTCTGGAAACACCATATATTTT.

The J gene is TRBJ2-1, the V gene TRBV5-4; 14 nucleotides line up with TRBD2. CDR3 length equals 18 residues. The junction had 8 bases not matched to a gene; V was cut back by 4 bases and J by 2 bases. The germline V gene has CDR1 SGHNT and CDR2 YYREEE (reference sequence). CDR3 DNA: TGTGCCAGCAGCCCGACCGGGACTAGCGGGGGAGCCTACAATGAGCAGTTCTTC. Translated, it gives CASSPTGTSGGAYNEQFF. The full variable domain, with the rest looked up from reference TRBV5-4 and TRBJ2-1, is ETGVTQSPTHLIKTRGQQVTLRCSSQSGHNTVSWYQQALGQGPQFIFQYYREEENGRGNFPPRFSGLQFPNYSSELNVNALELDDSALYLCASSPTGTSGGAYNEQFFGPGTRLTVL.